This T cell receptor beta chain was captured in a study of vaccination effects on CD4 cells after COVID-19. A remark on this clone: What it recognizes is unknown.

Following culture for about 11 days, CD4+ T cells were isolated. Participants got two doses of BNT162b2 or mRNA-1273 vaccine. The CDR3 loop spans 15 amino acids. The ends lost 4 bases at V and 3 bases at J; junction bases unmatched: 7. Germline-derived CDR1 and CDR2 are SNHLY and FYNNEI. TCRdb keeps only in-frame clones here, not all; method: immunoSEQ multiplex PCR. The table includes about 57,000 clones, about four fifths detected once. The sequencing here drew on CD4+ T cells from PBMCs cultured without peptide, taken after COVID-19 vaccination. The clonotype was recovered from a human donor who received a COVID-19 vaccine. This sequence joins TRBV2 and TRBJ2-3; 7 bases match TRBD1. The CDR3 protein is CASSGQGSPTDTQYF. The CDR3 coding sequence is TGTGCCAGCAGTGGACAGGGATCGCCAACAGATACGCAGTATTTT. Using reference TRBV2 and TRBJ2-3 for the parts outside the CDR3, the full variable domain is EPEVTQTPSHQVTQMGQEVILRCVPISNHLYFYWYRQILGQKVEFLVSFYNNEISEKSEIFDDQFSVERPDGSNFTLKIRSTKLEDSAMYFCASSGQGSPTDTQYFGPGTRLTVL.